This T cell receptor (beta chain) was profiled in a study of PD-1 blockade in classical Hodgkin lymphoma. Libraries were prepared by immunoSEQ multiplex PCR; TCRdb keeps only in-frame clonotypes and omits some of them. The sample lists tens of thousands of clones, over 55% occurring once. The CDR3 consists of 14 residues. The germline CDR1 and CDR2 sequences are MDHEN and SYDVKM. Trimming stripped 3 bases from V and 5 bases from J, with 13 bases between. Broader study findings: Newly diagnosed patients had baseline TCR diversity that was reportedly lower than that of healthy donors. CD8+ TCR diversity did not rise significantly by C4D1, unlike CD4+.

All patients experienced relapse after autologous stem cell transplantation, and brentuximab vedotin exposure was variable. Details on this clone: Its matching antigen is unknown.

V gene TRBV28 combines with J gene TRBJ1-2; D might be TRBD1 (5 bases). The TCR sequence derives from a human donor with classical Hodgkin lymphoma. The sample was peripheral blood mononuclear cells (PBMCs), taken before the second cycle of nivolumab. The CDR3, as DNA: TGTGCCAGCAGTTTCCAGGGATCCAGGTATGGCTACACCTTC. As protein: CASSFQGSRYGYTF.